Listed below are T cell receptor beta chains from one sample, sequenced in a study of T cell changes during pregnancy in multiple sclerosis. Sequencing used immunoSEQ multiplex PCR; TCRdb keeps in-frame clones, though not all of them. The top ten clones hold 2.6% of a sample with roughly 75,000 clones, about 93% of them seen once. Sequences were derived from peripheral blood, sampled after pregnancy. The origin of the receptors is a female donor in good health, enrolled as a control in a pregnancy study. CDR3s leave out the opening cysteine and the closing phenylalanine or tryptophan.

TRBJ2-3 TRBV30 AWSGRGAFTDTQY
TRBJ2-1 TRBV7-3 ASSLAGTSGGYEQF
TRBJ2-1 TRBV2 ASRGLAGGLEQF
TRBJ2-7 TRBV27 ASRQQGVAYEQY
TRBJ2-2 TRBV18 ASRTAGKNTGELF
TRBJ2-2 TRBV29-1 SVYSGYAGELF
TRBJ2-7 TRBV6-5 ASSYGTELYEQY
TRBJ2-1 TRBV13 ASSLLAGAPGQF
TRBJ2-7 TRBV19 ASSIGRGTYEQY
TRBJ2-1 TRBV7-9 ASSNLAGVNEQF
TRBJ2-7 TRBV27 ASRGLAGGPNEQY
TRBJ1-2 TRBV18 ASSPTDQGWGYT
TRBJ2-7 TRBV18 ASSPPLGQGLNEQY
TRBJ2-7 TRBV5-1 ASSLAPAGGQLYEQY
TRBJ2-6 TRBV9 ASRRATGANVLT
TRBJ2-1 TRBV5-1 ASSLEGLAGPPRWNEQF
TRBJ2-7 TRBV7-8 ASIPGWGHEQY
TRBJ2-5 TRBV5-6 ASSLRSGQGSETQY
TRBJ2-5 TRBV29-1 SVSVPGETQY
TRBJ2-5 TRBV27 ATRTGGETQY
TRBJ1-1 TRBV5-1 ASSIRAGLAVEAF
TRBJ1-3 TRBV18 ASSPEGSQFSGNTIY
TRBJ2-5 TRBV4-3 ASSQDMGLQETQY
TRBJ2-3 TRBV28 ASSLRTGGTPDTQY
TRBJ1-2 TRBV6-5 ASSYSTGINYGYT
TRBJ1-2 TRBV6-5 ASNPGDGYT
TRBJ1-4 TRBV7-9 ASSSRQDPRLF
TRBJ2-7 TRBV10-1 ASTDRSYEQY